The source of this T cell receptor (beta chain) is a study of PD-L1 blockade in urothelial cancer. Study-level background: A median approximately 150,000 T cells were found in blood samples. Study-wide results and caveats: At the 3-week point, tumor-associated blood clones expanded more in durable-benefit patients.

Germline V gene sequence: CDR1 ENHRY, CDR2 SYGVKD. The CDR3 length is 13 residues. V gave up 0 bases and J gave up 9 bases, with 12 bases separating them. Produced via immunoSEQ multiplex PCR; TCRdb's table is partial and in-frame only. The sample yields about 110,000 clones, approximately 86% seen once. A note on this clone: Its cognate antigen is unknown.

This receptor was taken from a man aged 50-60 years with urothelial cancer. The chain recombines TRBV10-3 with TRBJ2-7, with D unresolved. Sequenced material: PBMCs, taken around atezolizumab (anti-PD-L1) treatment. This CDR3 is CAISESSVGGQYF. The CDR3 DNA sequence: TGTGCCATCAGTGAGTCGAGTGTTGGCGGGCAGTACTTC.